These 9 T cell receptor beta chains were sequenced from one sample in a study of OX40 agonist ivuxolimab in advanced cancers. Assay used: immunoSEQ multiplex PCR; TCRdb lists only in-frame clones, some missing. Among about 20,000 clones listed, 83% were seen once. The sample here was CD4+ or CD8+ T cells sorted from blood, taken in a trial of the OX40 agonist ivuxolimab. The receptor source for this set is an adult with an advanced solid tumor such as melanoma, head and neck, liver or kidney cancer.

V and J are TRBV6-1 and TRBJ2-1; TRBD2 matches 11 bases. With V trimmed by 1 base and J by 4 bases, 9 bases remained unmatched. Germline loops: CDR1 MNHNS, CDR2 SASEGT. This CDR3 has 18 residues. CDR3 nucleotides: TGTGCCAGCAGTGAAGACGCCAGGACTAGCGGGTTATACAATGAGCAGTTCTTC. The encoded protein is CASSEDARTSGLYNEQFF.

The V call is TRBV5-4, the J call TRBJ2-3, with unresolved D. This CDR3 comprises 15 residues. The V gene's germline CDR1 is SGHNT and CDR2 YYREEE (reference sequence). Trimming shortened V by 0 bases and J by 5 bases, and 13 bases separated the two germline ends. CDR3 sequence (DNA): TGTGCCAGCAGCTTGGATGGGGTCTCGGGAGATACGCAGTATTTT. It translates to CASSLDGVSGDTQYF.

This clone was counted a few times. V usage is TRBV5-6 and J usage is TRBJ1-5, with unresolved D. V gave up 2 bases and J gave up 8 bases, with 8 bases separating them. CDR3 size: 12 residues. CDR1 SGHDT and CDR2 YYEEEE come from the germline V gene. CDR3 coding DNA: TGTGCCAGCAGCTTATGGGGAAAGCCCCAGCATTTT. Its translation: CASSLWGKPQHF. The whole variable domain, filled in from reference TRBV5-6 and TRBJ1-5, reads DAGVTQSPTHLIKTRGQQVTLRCSPKSGHDTVSWYQQALGQGPQFIFQYYEEEERQRGNFPDRFSGHQFPNYSSELNVNALLLGDSALYLCASSLWGKPQHFGDGTRLSIL.

This sequence joins TRBV6-5 and TRBJ2-1, with D perhaps matching TRBD2 (6 bases). The CDR3 sequence is 15 residues long. Trimming removed 1 base from V and 5 bases from J, with 12 bases in between. From germline, CDR1 is MNHEY and CDR2 SVGAGI. CDR3 sequence reads: CASSYFASDHNEQFF. In DNA form, the CDR3 reads TGTGCCAGCAGTTACTTCGCTAGCGACCACAATGAGCAGTTCTTC.

This chain's CDR3 is CSVEVQPGEKLFF. CDR3 nucleotides: TGCAGCGTTGAAGTCCAACCGGGGGAAAAACTGTTTTTT. This rearrangement joins TRBV29-1 to TRBJ1-4; D unclear. V was pared by 1 base and J by 8 bases, with 11 bases between. The CDR3 loop spans 13 amino acids. The V gene's germline CDR1 is SQVTM and CDR2 ANQGSEA. Full variable domain (missing parts from reference TRBV29-1 and TRBJ1-4): SAVISQKPSRDICQRGTSLTIQCQVDSQVTMMFWYRQQPGQSLTLIATANQGSEATYESGFVIDKFPISRPNLTFSTLTVSNMSPEDSSIYLCSVEVQPGEKLFFGSGTQLSVL.

This clone was seen only once. The CDR3 is CASSPGTSGRTSNEQFF. The DNA of the CDR3 is TGTGCCAGCAGCCCAGGGACTAGCGGGAGGACCTCCAATGAGCAGTTCTTC. The chain is built from TRBV7-9 and TRBJ2-1; 15 nucleotides agree with TRBD2. In germline, CDR1 is SEHNR, CDR2 FQNEAQ (reference sequence). The CDR3 contains 17 residues. Unmatched junction bases numbered 8, after V lost 5 bases and J lost 6 bases.

Here the CDR3 reads CASSQDRDRGSIKEKLFF. Written as DNA, the CDR3 is TGTGCCAGCAGTCAAGATCGGGACAGGGGATCGATAAAGGAAAAACTGTTTTTT. The chain is built from TRBV27 and TRBJ1-4; TRBD1 agrees at 10 bases. The CDR3 runs 18 residues. The germline CDR1 and CDR2 sequences are MNHEY and SMNVEV (reference sequence). V lost 5 bases to trimming and J lost 8 bases; unmatched junction nucleotides: 17.

The chain is built from TRBV6-1 and TRBJ2-7; tentative D call: TRBD2 (6 bases). This CDR3 spans 12 amino acids. The germline V gene encodes CDR1 MNHNS and CDR2 SASEGT. V shed 2 bases and J shed 5 bases, with 7 bases lying between them. CDR3 in DNA: TGTGCCAGCAGTGAATGGGGGGACGAGCAGTACTTC. As protein: CASSEWGDEQYF.

The rearrangement joins TRBV27 to TRBJ2-7; TRBD1 is a possible D gene (5 bases). Germline lookup yields CDR1 MNHEY and CDR2 SMNVEV (reference sequence). The CDR3 consists of 11 residues. Trimming took 10 bases from V and 2 from J, leaving 9 bases between them. The CDR3 is CATGYPYEQYF. The CDR3 bases are TGTGCCACAGGGTATCCCTACGAGCAGTACTTC.